The rows below give T cell receptor beta chains drawn from one sample of a study of T-cell reconstitution after alpha-beta-depleted transplantation in children. Via MiXCR, TCRdb re-called the PCR reads, giving one row per CDR3 protein. This sample has 380,000 or so distinct CDR3 sequences, with less than 15% found just once. The material was PBMCs, obtained from the stem cell graft. Source of these receptors: a human donor who donated a stem cell graft to a child with Fanconi anemia. Each CDR3 is given with its conserved first and last residue. D genes are given only for firm matches. Only part of the rows carry a size: once, few, many, or a class if the clone is expanded.

V gene,clone size,D gene,J gene,CDR3 protein,CDR3 DNA
TRBV6-1,few,TRBD1,TRBJ1-5,CASSEGPGGDQPQHF,TGTGCCAGCAGTGAAGGTCCAGGGGGCGATCAGCCCCAGCATTTT
TRBV12-3/TRBV12-4,many,.,TRBJ1-2,CASSYPGSTYGYTF,TGTGCCAGCAGTTACCCCGGGAGCACTTATGGCTACACCTTC
TRBV6-2/TRBV6-3,many,.,TRBJ1-3,CASRKGSSGNTIYF,TGTGCCAGCAGAAAGGGGAGCTCTGGAAACACCATATATTTT
TRBV4-1,.,TRBD1,TRBJ1-5,CASSGDRGLSSSQHF,TGCGCCAGCAGCGGGGACAGGGGCCTTTCTAGTTCCCAGCATTTT
TRBV5-5,few,TRBD1,TRBJ2-5,CASSLWDRRETQYF,TGTGCCAGCAGCTTGTGGGACAGAAGAGAGACCCAGTACTTC
TRBV3-1,few,TRBD2,TRBJ2-3,CASSQDGSAGGPDTQYF,TGTGCCAGCAGCCAAGATGGATCAGCGGGGGGCCCAGATACGCAGTATTTT
TRBV27,.,.,TRBJ1-2,CASSISPLSYGYTF,TGTGCCAGCAGTATCTCCCCCTTATCCTATGGCTACACCTTC
TRBV20-1,few,.,TRBJ1-2,CSARGEGGPYGYTF,TGCAGTGCTAGAGGAGAAGGAGGCCCCTATGGCTACACCTTC
TRBV20-1,many,TRBD2,TRBJ2-3,CSAPNSGVSTDTQYF,TGCAGTGCTCCTAATAGCGGGGTTAGCACAGATACGCAGTATTTT
TRBV12-3/TRBV12-4,.,.,TRBJ1-1,CASKVGNTEAFF,TGTGCCAGCAAGGTCGGGAACACTGAAGCTTTCTTT
TRBV29-1,few,.,TRBJ2-3,CSVEGGGDTQYF,TGCAGCGTTGAAGGAGGGGGAGATACGCAGTATTTT
TRBV14,once,TRBD1,TRBJ2-1,CASGSGTGGEQFF,TGTGCCAGCGGCTCCGGGACAGGGGGTGAGCAGTTCTTC
TRBV20-1,.,TRBD2,TRBJ2-5,CSASLGAGAEETQYF,TGCAGTGCGTCCTTAGGAGCGGGGGCGGAAGAGACCCAGTACTTC
TRBV7-2,few,.,TRBJ2-1,CASSLVSGPAYNEQFF,TGTGCCAGCAGCTTAGTGTCGGGACCCGCCTACAATGAGCAGTTCTTC
TRBV3-1,few,.,TRBJ2-3,CASSQEPPLTGQPDTQYF,TGTGCCAGCAGCCAAGAACCCCCGTTAACGGGGCAGCCGGATACGCAGTATTTT
TRBV7-2,.,.,TRBJ2-3,CASSLDLGAVDTQYF,TGTGCCAGCAGCTTAGATCTGGGGGCCGTAGATACGCAGTATTTT
TRBV7-6,few,TRBD1,TRBJ2-3,CASSPRGPDFTDTQYF,TGTGCCAGCAGCCCAAGGGGGCCAGATTTCACAGATACGCAGTATTTT
TRBV19,few,.,TRBJ2-6,CASRSPGGANVLTF,TGTGCCAGTAGGAGCCCGGGAGGGGCCAACGTCCTGACTTTC
TRBV20-1,once,.,TRBJ1-4,CSANDRKATNEKLFF,TGCAGTGCTAACGACAGAAAAGCAACTAATGAAAAACTGTTTTTT
TRBV10-3,.,.,TRBJ2-5,CAITSGEQETQYF,TGTGCCATCACTAGTGGAGAGCAAGAGACCCAGTACTTC
TRBV27,few,.,TRBJ2-7,CASSYLQGGFGGQYF,TGTGCCAGCAGTTATTTGCAGGGGGGTTTCGGTGGGCAGTACTTC
TRBV29-1,.,TRBD2,TRBJ2-1,CSELAGGWGNEQFF,TGCAGCGAGTTAGCGGGGGGCTGGGGGAATGAGCAGTTCTTC
TRBV5-1,few,TRBD1,TRBJ1-2,CASSLDGTGPYGYTF,TGCGCCAGCAGCTTGGATGGGACAGGCCCCTATGGCTACACCTTC
TRBV9,.,.,TRBJ1-2,CASSVVPGSASHGYTF,TGTGCCAGCAGCGTAGTCCCCGGGTCAGCTAGTCATGGCTACACCTTC
TRBV6-5,many,.,TRBJ1-2,CASSGGDYGYTF,TGTGCCAGCAGTGGGGGAGACTATGGCTACACCTTC
TRBV29-1,many,.,TRBJ2-1,CSVGGPGDEQFF,TGCAGCGTGGGGGGGCCAGGGGATGAGCAGTTCTTC
TRBV2,.,.,TRBJ1-2,CASSDGNYYGYTF,TGTGCCAGCAGTGATGGCAACTACTACGGCTACACCTTC
TRBV9,few,.,TRBJ2-3,CASSVRASSTDTQYF,TGTGCCAGCAGCGTACGGGCAAGTAGCACAGATACGCAGTATTTT
TRBV20-1,.,.,TRBJ2-3,CSARPGADTQYF,TGCAGTGCTCGACCCGGCGCAGATACGCAGTATTTT
TRBV7-2,many,.,TRBJ1-5,CASSLGGRTNQPQHF,TGTGCCAGCAGCTTAGGGGGACGGACCAATCAGCCCCAGCATTTT
TRBV12-3/TRBV12-4,few,.,TRBJ1-1,CASSLFRGEAFF,TGTGCCAGCAGTTTATTTAGGGGTGAAGCTTTCTTT
TRBV10-2,many,TRBD1,TRBJ2-2,CASSQDRVNTGELFF,TGCGCCAGCAGTCAGGACAGGGTGAACACCGGGGAGCTGTTTTTT
TRBV5-1,few,.,TRBJ2-3,CASRSGGHPITDTQYF,TGCGCCAGCAGGTCAGGGGGGCACCCCATCACAGATACGCAGTATTTT
TRBV12-3/TRBV12-4,.,TRBD2,TRBJ2-1,CASSFAGGPYNEQFF,TGTGCCAGCAGTTTTGCGGGGGGGCCCTACAATGAGCAGTTCTTC
TRBV4-2,.,.,TRBJ2-7,CASSQDTAGTPAYEQYF,TGTGCCAGCAGCCAAGATACAGCGGGGACACCGGCGTACGAGCAGTACTTC
TRBV7-8,few,.,TRBJ1-1,CASSPGQDTEAFF,TGTGCCAGCAGCCCCGGTCAGGACACTGAAGCTTTCTTT
TRBV20-1,.,.,TRBJ1-1,CSARADGGIPEAFF,TGCAGTGCTAGAGCTGATGGGGGTATTCCTGAAGCTTTCTTT
TRBV9,few,.,TRBJ1-2,CASKRGDAYGYTF,TGTGCCAGCAAGAGGGGGGATGCTTATGGCTACACCTTC
TRBV3-1,.,.,TRBJ2-1,CASSLGLVEQFF,TGTGCCAGCAGCCTTGGACTGGTAGAGCAGTTCTTC
TRBV5-1,few,.,TRBJ2-5,CASSPKHSRGEETQYF,TGCGCCAGCAGCCCGAAACATTCCAGGGGGGAGGAGACCCAGTACTTC
TRBV5-5,many,TRBD2,TRBJ2-5,CASSLLPGGPQETQYF,TGTGCCAGCAGCCTCCTTCCGGGGGGGCCCCAAGAGACCCAGTACTTC
TRBV2,once,.,TRBJ1-5,CASSIDRGQVSNQPQHF,TGTGCCAGCAGTATAGATCGGGGGCAAGTTAGCAATCAGCCCCAGCATTTT
TRBV7-2,many,.,TRBJ2-1,CASSLAGANEQFF,TGTGCCAGCAGCTTAGCGGGGGCCAATGAGCAGTTCTTC
TRBV24-1,.,.,TRBJ1-2,CATSDWAASYGYTF,TGTGCCACCAGTGATTGGGCAGCGAGCTATGGCTACACCTTC
TRBV7-9,many,TRBD2,TRBJ2-5,CASSLVTSGAQETQYF,TGTGCCAGCAGCTTGGTAACTAGCGGGGCACAAGAGACCCAGTACTTC
TRBV18,.,TRBD2,TRBJ2-5,CASSLTPGTSERGTQYF,TGTGCCAGCTCACTTACCCCCGGGACTAGCGAAAGAGGGACCCAGTACTTC
TRBV28,.,.,TRBJ1-2,CASSSRDRPFYGYTF,TGTGCCAGCAGTTCTCGAGACAGGCCGTTCTATGGCTACACCTTC
TRBV28,many,.,TRBJ1-1,CASRMTGRAFF,TGTGCCAGCAGAATGACAGGTAGAGCTTTCTTT
TRBV20-1,.,.,TRBJ2-5,CSARGAVQETQYF,TGCAGTGCTAGAGGGGCGGTCCAAGAGACCCAGTACTTC
TRBV6-1,many,.,TRBJ2-1,CASTEGGAWANEQFF,TGTGCCAGCACTGAGGGGGGAGCGTGGGCCAATGAGCAGTTCTTC
TRBV12-3/TRBV12-4,.,TRBD1,TRBJ2-7,CASSLAGGQGEEQYF,TGTGCCAGCAGTTTAGCAGGGGGACAGGGGGAAGAGCAGTACTTC
TRBV20-1,.,.,TRBJ2-1,CSATPPLGGPSYNEQFF,TGCAGTGCTACCCCCCCGTTGGGGGGCCCCTCCTACAATGAGCAGTTCTTC
TRBV2,many,.,TRBJ2-1,CASSDRGGEFF,TGTGCCAGCAGTGATCGAGGGGGGGAGTTCTTC
TRBV6-1,.,TRBD1,TRBJ1-2,CASRDRQGVGYGYTF,TGTGCCAGCAGGGACCGACAGGGGGTCGGTTATGGCTACACCTTC
TRBV12-3/TRBV12-4,.,.,TRBJ2-5,CASSFFGPRRGETQYF,TGTGCCAGCAGTTTCTTCGGACCCCGCCGGGGAGAGACCCAGTACTTC